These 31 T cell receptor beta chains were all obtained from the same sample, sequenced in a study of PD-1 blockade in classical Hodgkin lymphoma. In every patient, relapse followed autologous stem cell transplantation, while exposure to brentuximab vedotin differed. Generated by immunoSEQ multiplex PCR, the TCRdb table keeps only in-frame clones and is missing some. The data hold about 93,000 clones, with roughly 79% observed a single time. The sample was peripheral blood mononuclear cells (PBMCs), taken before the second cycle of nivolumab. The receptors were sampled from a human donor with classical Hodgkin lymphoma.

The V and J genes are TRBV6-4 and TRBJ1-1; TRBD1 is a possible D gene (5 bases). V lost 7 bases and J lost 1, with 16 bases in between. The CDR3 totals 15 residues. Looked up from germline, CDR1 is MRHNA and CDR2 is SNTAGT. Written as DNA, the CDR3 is TGTGCCAGCAAATCGTCGGGGGTAGAGAACACTGAAGCTTTCTTT. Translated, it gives CASKSSGVENTEAFF.

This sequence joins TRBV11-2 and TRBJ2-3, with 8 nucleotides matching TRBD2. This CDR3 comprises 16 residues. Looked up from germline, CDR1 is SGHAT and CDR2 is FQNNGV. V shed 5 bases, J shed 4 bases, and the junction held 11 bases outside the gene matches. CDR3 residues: CASSPRGGSSADTQYF. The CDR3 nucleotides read TGTGCCAGCAGCCCACGGGGGGGGTCCTCAGCAGATACGCAGTATTTT.

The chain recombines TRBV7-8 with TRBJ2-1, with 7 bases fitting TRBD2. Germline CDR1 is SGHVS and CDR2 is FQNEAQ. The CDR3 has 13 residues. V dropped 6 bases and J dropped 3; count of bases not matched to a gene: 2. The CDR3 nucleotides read TGTGCCAGCAGTTCTAGCGGCTACAATGAGCAGTTCTTC. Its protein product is CASSSSGYNEQFF.

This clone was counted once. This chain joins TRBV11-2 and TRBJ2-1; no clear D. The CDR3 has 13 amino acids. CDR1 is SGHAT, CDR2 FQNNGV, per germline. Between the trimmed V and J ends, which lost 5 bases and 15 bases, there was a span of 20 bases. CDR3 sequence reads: CASSALGARYGFF. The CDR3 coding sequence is TGTGCCAGCAGCGCCCTGGGTGCGAGGTACGGGTTCTTC.

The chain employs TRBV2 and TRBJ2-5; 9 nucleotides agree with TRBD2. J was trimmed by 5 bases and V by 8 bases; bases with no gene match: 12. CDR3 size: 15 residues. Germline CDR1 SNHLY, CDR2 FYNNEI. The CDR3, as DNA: TGTGCCAGCGGTCCATTAGCGGGAGTGGAGGAGACCCAGTACTTC. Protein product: CASGPLAGVEETQYF.

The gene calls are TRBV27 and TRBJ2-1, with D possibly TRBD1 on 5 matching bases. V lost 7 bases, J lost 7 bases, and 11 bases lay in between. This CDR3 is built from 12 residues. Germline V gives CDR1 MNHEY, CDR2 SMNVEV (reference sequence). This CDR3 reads CASTQGGNEQFF. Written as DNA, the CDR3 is TGTGCCAGCACCCAGGGCGGTAATGAGCAGTTCTTC.

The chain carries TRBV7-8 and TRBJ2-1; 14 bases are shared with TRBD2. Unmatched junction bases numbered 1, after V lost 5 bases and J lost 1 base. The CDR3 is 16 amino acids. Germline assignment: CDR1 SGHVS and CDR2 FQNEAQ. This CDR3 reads CASSRLAGGSYNEQFF. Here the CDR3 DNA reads TGTGCCAGCAGCCGACTAGCGGGAGGGTCCTACAATGAGCAGTTCTTC.

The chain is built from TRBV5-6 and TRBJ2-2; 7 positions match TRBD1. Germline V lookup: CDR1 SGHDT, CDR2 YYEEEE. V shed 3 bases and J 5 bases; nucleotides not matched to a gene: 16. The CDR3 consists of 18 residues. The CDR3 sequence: CASSSYILTGKGTGELFF. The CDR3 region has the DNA TGTGCCAGCAGCTCTTATATTTTGACAGGGAAAGGAACCGGGGAGCTGTTTTTT.

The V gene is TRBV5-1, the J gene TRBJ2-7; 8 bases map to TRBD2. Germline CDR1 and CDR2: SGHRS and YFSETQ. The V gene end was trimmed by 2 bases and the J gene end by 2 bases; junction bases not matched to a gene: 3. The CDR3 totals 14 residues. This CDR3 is CASSFGRGPYEQYF. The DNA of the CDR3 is TGCGCCAGCAGCTTCGGGAGGGGTCCCTACGAGCAGTACTTC.

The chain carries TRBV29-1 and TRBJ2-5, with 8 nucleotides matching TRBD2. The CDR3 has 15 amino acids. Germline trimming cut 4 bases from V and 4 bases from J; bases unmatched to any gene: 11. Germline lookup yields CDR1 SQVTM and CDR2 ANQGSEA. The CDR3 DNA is TGCAGCGTTGTTGCCAGCGGGAGACTAAGAGAGACCCAGTACTTC. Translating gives CSVVASGRLRETQYF.

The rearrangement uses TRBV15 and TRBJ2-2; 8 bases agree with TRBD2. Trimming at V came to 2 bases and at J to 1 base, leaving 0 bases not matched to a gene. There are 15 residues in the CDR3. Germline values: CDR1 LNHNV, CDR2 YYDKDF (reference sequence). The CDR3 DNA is TGTGCCACCAGCAGACTAGCGGGGAACACCGGGGAGCTGTTTTTT. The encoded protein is CATSRLAGNTGELFF.

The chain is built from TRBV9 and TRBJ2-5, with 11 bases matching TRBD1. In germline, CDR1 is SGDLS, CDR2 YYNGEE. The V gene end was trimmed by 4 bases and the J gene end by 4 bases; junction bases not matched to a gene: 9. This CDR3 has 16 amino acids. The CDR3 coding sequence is TGTGCCAGCAGCCCCGCCGGACAGGGGGCGCGAGAGACCCAGTACTTC. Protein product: CASSPAGQGARETQYF.

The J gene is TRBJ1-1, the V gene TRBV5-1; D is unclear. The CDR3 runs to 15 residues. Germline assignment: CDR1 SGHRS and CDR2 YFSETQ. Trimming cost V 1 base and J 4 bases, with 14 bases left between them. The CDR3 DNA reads TGCGCCAGCAGCTTGTCGTGGGAGGCTGGCACTGAAGCTTTCTTT. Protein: CASSLSWEAGTEAFF.

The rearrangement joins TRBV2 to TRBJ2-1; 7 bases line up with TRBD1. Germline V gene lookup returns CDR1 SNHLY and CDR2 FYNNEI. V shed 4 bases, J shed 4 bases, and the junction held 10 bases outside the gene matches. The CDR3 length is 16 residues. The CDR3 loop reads CASSALGQSSYNEQFF. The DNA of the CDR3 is TGTGCCAGCAGTGCCCTGGGACAGTCCTCGTACAATGAGCAGTTCTTC.

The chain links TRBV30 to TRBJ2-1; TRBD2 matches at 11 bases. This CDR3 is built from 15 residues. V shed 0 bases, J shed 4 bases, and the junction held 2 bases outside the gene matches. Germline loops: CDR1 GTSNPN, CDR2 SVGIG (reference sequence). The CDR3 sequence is CAWSVLAGGYNEQFF. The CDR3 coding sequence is TGTGCCTGGAGTGTCCTAGCGGGAGGTTACAATGAGCAGTTCTTC.

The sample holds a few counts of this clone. Here the CDR3 DNA reads TGTGCCAGCAGCCCCGGAGGGTCGGTGGAGACCCAGTACTTC. Translation gives CASSPGGSVETQYF. The chain recombines TRBV5-5 with TRBJ2-5; D is possibly TRBD2 (6 bases). The CDR3 extends over 14 amino acids. The germline V gene has CDR1 SGHKS and CDR2 YYEKEE (reference sequence). V gave up 4 bases and J gave up 5 bases, with 15 bases separating them.

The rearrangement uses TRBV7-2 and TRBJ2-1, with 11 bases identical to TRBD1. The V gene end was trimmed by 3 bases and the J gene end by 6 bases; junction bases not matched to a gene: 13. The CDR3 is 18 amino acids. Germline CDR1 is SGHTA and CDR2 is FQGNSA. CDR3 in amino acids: CASSLGTGGPTVGNEQFF. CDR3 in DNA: TGTGCCAGCAGCTTGGGGACAGGGGGACCTACTGTAGGCAATGAGCAGTTCTTC.

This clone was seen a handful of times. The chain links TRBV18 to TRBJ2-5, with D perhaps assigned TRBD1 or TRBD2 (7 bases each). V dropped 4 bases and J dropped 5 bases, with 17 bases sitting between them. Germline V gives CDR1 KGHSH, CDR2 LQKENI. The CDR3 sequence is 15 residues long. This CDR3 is CASSLGTARGETQYF. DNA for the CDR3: TGTGCCAGCTCACTCGGGACAGCGCGGGGGGAGACCCAGTACTTC. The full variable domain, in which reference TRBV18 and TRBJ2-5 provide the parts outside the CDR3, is NAGVMQNPRHLVRRRGQEARLRCSPMKGHSHVYWYRQLPEEGLKFMVYLQKENIIDESGMPKERFSAEFPKEGPSILRIQQVVRGDSAAYFCASSLGTARGETQYFGPGTRLLVL.

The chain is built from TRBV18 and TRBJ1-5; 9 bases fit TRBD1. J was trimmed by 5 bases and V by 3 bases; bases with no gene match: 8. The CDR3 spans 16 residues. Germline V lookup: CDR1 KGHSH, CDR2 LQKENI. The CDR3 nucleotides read TGTGCCAGCTCACCCGTGGACAGGGGAATAGATCAGCCCCAGCATTTT. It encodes CASSPVDRGIDQPQHF.

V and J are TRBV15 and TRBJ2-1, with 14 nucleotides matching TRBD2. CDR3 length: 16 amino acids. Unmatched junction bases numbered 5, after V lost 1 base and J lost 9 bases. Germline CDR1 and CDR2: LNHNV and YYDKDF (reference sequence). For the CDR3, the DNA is TGTGCCACCAGCAGAGTGACTAGCGGGAGGGCGGGTGAGCAGTTCTTC. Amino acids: CATSRVTSGRAGEQFF. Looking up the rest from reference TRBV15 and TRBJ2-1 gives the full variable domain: DAMVIQNPRYQVTQFGKPVTLSCSQTLNHNVMYWYQQKSSQAPKLLFHYYDKDFNNEADTPDNFQSRRPNTSFCFLDIRSPGLGDTAMYLCATSRVTSGRAGEQFFGPGTRLTVL.

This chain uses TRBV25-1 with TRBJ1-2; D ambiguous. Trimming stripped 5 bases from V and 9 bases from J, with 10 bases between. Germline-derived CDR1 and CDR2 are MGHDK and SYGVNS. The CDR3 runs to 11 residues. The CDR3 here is CASSRAARYTF. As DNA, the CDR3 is TGTGCCAGCAGTAGGGCGGCCCGCTACACCTTC.

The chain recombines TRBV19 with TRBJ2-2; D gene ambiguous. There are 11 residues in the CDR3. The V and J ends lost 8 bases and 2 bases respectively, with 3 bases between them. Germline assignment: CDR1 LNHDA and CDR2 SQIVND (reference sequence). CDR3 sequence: CASGNTGELFF. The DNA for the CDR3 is TGTGCCAGTGGTAACACCGGGGAGCTGTTTTTT.

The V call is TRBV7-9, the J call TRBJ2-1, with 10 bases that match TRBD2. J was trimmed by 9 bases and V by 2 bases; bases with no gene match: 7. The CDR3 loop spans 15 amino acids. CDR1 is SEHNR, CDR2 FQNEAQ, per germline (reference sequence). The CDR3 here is CASSLSSGRQVEQFF. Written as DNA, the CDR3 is TGTGCCAGCAGCTTAAGTAGCGGGAGGCAGGTTGAGCAGTTCTTC.

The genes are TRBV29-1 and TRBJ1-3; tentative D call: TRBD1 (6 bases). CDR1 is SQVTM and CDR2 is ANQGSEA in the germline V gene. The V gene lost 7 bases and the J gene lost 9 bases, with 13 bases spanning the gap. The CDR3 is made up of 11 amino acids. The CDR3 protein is CSARQEGTIYF. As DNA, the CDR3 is TGCAGCGCTCGACAGGAAGGCACCATATATTTT.

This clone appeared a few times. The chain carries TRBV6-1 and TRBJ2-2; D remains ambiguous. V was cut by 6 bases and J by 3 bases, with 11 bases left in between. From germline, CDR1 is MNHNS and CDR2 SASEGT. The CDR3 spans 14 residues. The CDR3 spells CASRGWGDTGELFF. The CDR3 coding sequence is TGTGCCAGCAGGGGGTGGGGTGACACCGGGGAGCTGTTTTTT.

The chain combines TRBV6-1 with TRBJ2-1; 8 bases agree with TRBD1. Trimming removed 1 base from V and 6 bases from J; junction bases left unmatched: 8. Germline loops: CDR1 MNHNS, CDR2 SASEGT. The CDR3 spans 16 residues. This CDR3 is CASSEGLGQASNEQFF. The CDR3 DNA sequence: TGTGCCAGCAGTGAAGGCCTGGGACAGGCAAGCAATGAGCAGTTCTTC.

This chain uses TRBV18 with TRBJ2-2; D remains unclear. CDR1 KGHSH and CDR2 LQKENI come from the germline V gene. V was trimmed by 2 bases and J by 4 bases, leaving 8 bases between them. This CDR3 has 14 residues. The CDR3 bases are TGTGCCAGCTCACCAGGCCTAACCACCGGGGAGCTGTTTTTT. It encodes CASSPGLTTGELFF.

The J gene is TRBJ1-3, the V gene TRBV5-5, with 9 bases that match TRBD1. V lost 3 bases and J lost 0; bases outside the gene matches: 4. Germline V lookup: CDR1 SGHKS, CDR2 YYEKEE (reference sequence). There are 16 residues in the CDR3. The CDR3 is CASSWTGASSGNTIYF. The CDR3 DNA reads TGTGCCAGCAGCTGGACAGGGGCCAGCTCTGGAAACACCATATATTTT.

This chain's CDR3 is CASRGGLASQETQYF. The CDR3 DNA reads as TGTGCCAGCAGGGGAGGGCTGGCGAGTCAAGAGACCCAGTACTTC. The chain links TRBV6-6 to TRBJ2-5, with 7 bases lining up with TRBD2. Germline V gene lookup returns CDR1 MNHNY and CDR2 SVGAGI (reference sequence). The CDR3 runs to 15 residues. The V segment lost 6 bases and the J segment 2 bases; nucleotides outside the gene matches: 9.

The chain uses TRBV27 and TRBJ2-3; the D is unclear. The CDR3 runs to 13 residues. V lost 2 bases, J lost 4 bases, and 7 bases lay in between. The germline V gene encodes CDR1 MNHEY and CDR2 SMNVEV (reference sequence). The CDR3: CASSLMGPDTQYF. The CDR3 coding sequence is TGTGCCAGCAGTTTAATGGGCCCAGATACGCAGTATTTT.

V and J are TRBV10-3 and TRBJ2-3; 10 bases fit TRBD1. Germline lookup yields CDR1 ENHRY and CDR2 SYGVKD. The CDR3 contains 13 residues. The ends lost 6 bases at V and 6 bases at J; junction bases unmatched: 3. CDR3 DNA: TGTGCCATCAGGACAGGGGGCGGCGATACGCAGTATTTT. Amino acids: CAIRTGGGDTQYF.